Below, 29 T cell receptor beta chains from the same sample are listed, as sequenced in a study of T cell changes during pregnancy in multiple sclerosis. This table comes from immunoSEQ multiplex PCR, and its TCRdb copy is limited to in-frame clones, with some not included. The data contain roughly 37,000 clones, 80% to 95% of them seen just once; the ten biggest clones take up 26%. The sequencing here drew on CD8+ T cells from peripheral blood mononuclear cells, taken before pregnancy. The receptor source for this set is a female donor with multiple sclerosis, enrolled in a pregnancy study.

This chain uses TRBV4-1 with TRBJ2-1; 10 bases are shared with TRBD2. V lost 1 base and J lost 2; bases outside the gene matches: 8. Germline lookup yields CDR1 MGHRA and CDR2 YSYEKL. CDR3 size: 18 residues. The CDR3 is CASSQAITGLATYNEQFF. As DNA, the CDR3 is TGCGCCAGCAGCCAAGCTATCACGGGACTAGCGACCTACAATGAGCAGTTCTTC.

J is TRBJ2-1 and V is TRBV7-9; D is possibly TRBD2 (5 bases). The CDR3 spans 15 residues. Trimming removed 3 bases from V and 4 bases from J, with 13 bases in between. Germline values: CDR1 SEHNR, CDR2 FQNEAQ (reference sequence). For the CDR3, the DNA is TGTGCCAGCAGCTTGAGCGAGACTACTTACAATGAGCAGTTCTTC. This encodes CASSLSETTYNEQFF.

This chain uses TRBV9 with TRBJ2-1, with D perhaps matching TRBD2 (5 bases). V gave up 2 bases and J gave up 8 bases, with 20 bases separating them. The CDR3 covers 16 residues. Germline assignment: CDR1 SGDLS and CDR2 YYNGEE. As DNA, the CDR3 is TGTGCCAGCAGCGTCCGGGGATGGCTACCCGCGGATGAGCAGTTCTTC. This encodes CASSVRGWLPADEQFF.

The sample holds one count of this clone. The V call is TRBV9, the J call TRBJ2-7; TRBD2 agrees at 9 bases. Germline V gives CDR1 SGDLS, CDR2 YYNGEE. Trimming removed 2 bases from V and 3 bases from J; junction bases left unmatched: 6. The length of the CDR3 is 15 residues. The CDR3 DNA follows: TGTGCCAGCAGCGTCACTAGCGGGTCCTACTACGAGCAGTACTTC. Amino acid sequence: CASSVTSGSYYEQYF. The full variable domain, its missing parts supplied by reference TRBV9 and TRBJ2-7, is DSGVTQTPKHLITATGQRVTLRCSPRSGDLSVYWYQQSLDQGLQFLIQYYNGEERAKGNILERFSAQQFPDLHSELNLSSLELGDSALYFCASSVTSGSYYEQYFGPGTRLTVT.

This clone appeared a single time. The chain links TRBV29-1 to TRBJ1-2, with 9 bases aligning to TRBD1. The germline gives CDR1 SQVTM, CDR2 ANQGSEA. The CDR3 contains 13 residues. V lost 5 bases and J lost 4; bases outside the gene matches: 5. The CDR3 here is CSVYRGRSYGYTF. The CDR3 coding sequence is TGCAGCGTTTACAGGGGGCGTAGCTATGGCTACACCTTC.

The rearrangement links TRBV6-6 to TRBJ2-1; 8 bases line up with TRBD2. Germline values: CDR1 MNHNY, CDR2 SVGAGI (reference sequence). The CDR3 spans 15 residues. V lost 6 bases and J lost 3; bases outside the gene matches: 7. CDR3 loop: CASRRSGGHYNEQFF. The CDR3 nucleotides are TGTGCCAGCAGACGAAGCGGGGGCCACTACAATGAGCAGTTCTTC.

V gene TRBV9 combines with J gene TRBJ2-1; weak D call: TRBD2 (5 bases). Trimming took off 6 bases at V and 6 bases at J, with 13 bases between the two ends. The CDR3 loop spans 13 amino acids. Germline-derived CDR1 and CDR2 are SGDLS and YYNGEE. The CDR3 region has the DNA TGTGCCAGCAAGGCGGAGGTCGGCAATGAGCAGTTCTTC. It codes for CASKAEVGNEQFF.

This clone was found once. The V and J genes are TRBV9 and TRBJ2-3; TRBD2 might be the D (5 bases). This CDR3 contains 13 residues. From germline, CDR1 is SGDLS and CDR2 YYNGEE. V dropped 1 base and J dropped 4 bases, with 7 bases sitting between them. The CDR3: CASSVMRADTQYF. CDR3 coding DNA: TGTGCCAGCAGCGTAATGAGGGCAGATACGCAGTATTTT.

This chain links TRBV6-1 with TRBJ2-5, with 11 nucleotides matching TRBD1. The germline V gene has CDR1 MNHNS and CDR2 SASEGT. After removal of 5 bases from V and 5 bases from J, the junction contained 7 bases not matched to a gene. This CDR3 comprises 15 residues. CDR3 in amino acids: CASSLDRGRRETQYF. The CDR3 nucleotides are TGTGCCAGCAGTCTGGACAGGGGGCGCAGGGAGACCCAGTACTTC.

CDR3 DNA sequence: TGTGCCAGCTCCCTTCAGGTGCGGGACAGTCTTTCGAACACCGGGGAGCTGTTTTTT. Protein product: CASSLQVRDSLSNTGELFF. The V call is TRBV7-8, the J call TRBJ2-2; D possibly corresponds to TRBD1 (7 bases). V lost 8 bases and J lost 0, with 25 bases in between. The germline gives CDR1 SGHVS, CDR2 FQNEAQ. This CDR3 spans 19 amino acids.

The chain is built from TRBV6-6 and TRBJ1-5, with TRBD1 as a possible D gene (6 bases). V was pared by 4 bases and J by 0 bases, with 10 bases between. The CDR3 is 15 residues long. Germline CDR1 and CDR2: MNHNY and SVGAGI (reference sequence). The CDR3 sequence is CASSSAGASNQPQHF. The CDR3 bases are TGTGCCAGCAGTTCGGCGGGGGCTAGCAATCAGCCCCAGCATTTT.

The chain carries TRBV7-8 and TRBJ2-7, with 10 bases fitting TRBD2. Germline-derived CDR1 and CDR2 are SGHVS and FQNEAQ. The CDR3 loop spans 14 amino acids. V gave up 6 bases and J gave up 7 bases; unmatched junction bases: 9. CDR3 sequence (DNA): TGTGCCAGCAGTTCACCGGGACTAGCGTTTGAGCAGTACTTC. Translated, it gives CASSSPGLAFEQYF.

The chain has TRBV7-9 and TRBJ2-7, with D perhaps TRBD1 (7 bases). The CDR3 is made up of 16 amino acids. Trimming took 4 bases from V and 3 from J, leaving 19 bases between them. Looked up from germline, CDR1 is SEHNR and CDR2 is FQNEAQ (reference sequence). CDR3 in DNA: TGTGCCAGCAGCTGGGGAGGAGGGGGCCATCTCTACGAGCAGTACTTC. Residues: CASSWGGGGHLYEQYF.

This CDR3 reads CAWTPLIGTGDTEAFF. Written as DNA, the CDR3 is TGTGCCTGGACCCCCCTCATAGGGACAGGGGACACTGAAGCTTTCTTT. The V call is TRBV30, the J call TRBJ1-1; 10 nucleotides agree with TRBD1. V was clipped by 4 bases and J by 3 bases; unmatched bases: 11. This CDR3 has 16 residues. Per germline, CDR1 GTSNPN and CDR2 SVGIG (reference sequence).

The chain combines TRBV10-3 with TRBJ1-5; no definite D call. Trimming took off 0 bases at V and 2 bases at J, with 11 bases between the two ends. The germline gives CDR1 ENHRY, CDR2 SYGVKD. The CDR3 covers 16 residues. CDR3 residues: CAISESGSMGNQPQHF. DNA for the CDR3: TGTGCCATCAGTGAGTCTGGGAGTATGGGCAATCAGCCCCAGCATTTT.

This clone is a singleton in its sample. The chain recombines TRBV25-1 with TRBJ2-7; 13 positions agree with TRBD2. Per germline, CDR1 MGHDK and CDR2 SYGVNS. V lost 4 bases and J lost 5; bases outside the gene matches: 5. CDR3 size: 15 residues. The CDR3 sequence: CASSVTSGRADEQYF. CDR3 sequence (DNA): TGTGCCAGCAGTGTCACTAGCGGGAGGGCGGACGAGCAGTACTTC.

This rearrangement joins TRBV13 to TRBJ2-7; 8 nucleotides align to TRBD1. Trimming at V came to 7 bases and at J to 3 bases, leaving 8 bases not matched to a gene. The germline gives CDR1 PRHDT, CDR2 FYEKMQ (reference sequence). The length of the CDR3 is 14 residues. In nucleotides, the CDR3 is TGTGCCAGCACCCCATCTGGGACAGGCTACGAGCAGTACTTC. Its protein product is CASTPSGTGYEQYF. The complete variable domain, with remaining parts taken from reference TRBV13 and TRBJ2-7, reads AAGVIQSPRHLIKEKRETATLKCYPIPRHDTVYWYQQGPGQDPQFLISFYEKMQSDKGSIPDRFSAQQFSDYHSELNMSSLELGDSALYFCASTPSGTGYEQYFGPGTRLTVT.

V is TRBV27 and J is TRBJ2-7; maybe TRBD2 (5 bases). The ends were cut back, 2 bases at V and 3 bases at J, with 11 bases in the middle. CDR1 is MNHEY and CDR2 is SMNVEV in the germline V gene (reference sequence). The CDR3 covers 14 residues. The CDR3 nucleotides read TGTGCCAGCAGTTTACGGCAGGCGGGCTACGAGCAGTACTTC. Its translation is CASSLRQAGYEQYF.

The chain employs TRBV5-1 and TRBJ1-2; 9 nucleotides align to TRBD1. CDR3 length equals 13 residues. J was trimmed by 7 bases and V by 7 bases; bases with no gene match: 8. Germline V lookup: CDR1 SGHRS, CDR2 YFSETQ. The CDR3 is CASGPGTGSGYTF. The CDR3 DNA reads as TGCGCCAGCGGCCCCGGGACAGGGAGTGGCTACACCTTC.

V and J are TRBV27 and TRBJ1-2; TRBD1 is a possible D gene (5 bases). CDR3 length: 13 residues. V lost 5 bases and J lost 8, with 15 bases in between. CDR1 and CDR2 (germline): MNHEY, SMNVEV (reference sequence). CDR3 residues: CASSDGGIWGYTF. CDR3 nucleotides: TGTGCCAGCAGTGATGGGGGGATATGGGGCTACACCTTC.

The CDR3 nucleotides read TGCGCCAGCAGCTTGCAGGGGATGGTCGCCTACGAGCAGTACTTC. Protein sequence: CASSLQGMVAYEQYF. The V gene is TRBV5-1, the J gene TRBJ2-7, with D maybe TRBD1 (6 bases). Germline lookup yields CDR1 SGHRS and CDR2 YFSETQ. Trimming left V 1 base short and J 2 bases short, with 13 bases between. The CDR3 has 15 residues.

The J gene is TRBJ2-1, the V gene TRBV30; TRBD2 agrees at 10 bases. CDR1 is GTSNPN and CDR2 is SVGIG in the germline V gene (reference sequence). This CDR3 spans 17 amino acids. After removal of 4 bases from V and 0 bases from J, the junction contained 9 bases not matched to a gene. In DNA form, the CDR3 reads TGTGCCTGGACTAGCGGGGGTCTCGATAGCTCCTACAATGAGCAGTTCTTC. Translated: CAWTSGGLDSSYNEQFF.

The CDR3 coding sequence is TGTGCCAGCTACGGGACACCTCGCTACAATGAGCAGTTCTTC. Its translation is CASYGTPRYNEQFF. The chain employs TRBV7-8 and TRBJ2-1, with D possibly matching TRBD1 (6 bases). Germline assignment: CDR1 SGHVS and CDR2 FQNEAQ. CDR3 length equals 14 residues. V lost 8 bases and J 3 bases, leaving 14 bases between the germline ends.

The count of this clone is one. The chain employs TRBV7-3 and TRBJ2-1, with D unclear. Trimming took off 8 bases at V and 4 bases at J, with 12 bases between the two ends. The CDR3 sequence is 13 residues long. Germline assignment: CDR1 SGHTA and CDR2 FQGTGA. CDR3: CASDLPVYNEQFF. For the CDR3, the DNA is TGTGCCAGCGATCTGCCGGTTTACAATGAGCAGTTCTTC.

The chain joins TRBV5-1 to TRBJ1-4; tentative D call: TRBD1 (5 bases). The V end was cut by 4 bases, the J end by 8 bases, with 15 bases between. The CDR3 length is 14 residues. Germline assignment: CDR1 SGHRS and CDR2 YFSETQ. Here the CDR3 reads CASSVPGYGEKLFF. CDR3 nucleotides: TGCGCCAGCAGCGTCCCAGGGTACGGGGAAAAACTGTTTTTT.

This clone has ten or more counts. The rearrangement uses TRBV5-8 and TRBJ2-1, with D perhaps TRBD1 (6 bases). CDR1 and CDR2 from the germline V gene are SGHTS and YDEGEE. With 2 bases removed from V and 1 base from J, the gap between germline ends came to 13 bases. The CDR3 has 16 amino acids. For the CDR3, the DNA is TGTGCCAGCAGCTTTCCGGGACATAATTCCTACAATGAGCAGTTCTTC. Translated: CASSFPGHNSYNEQFF.

The chain combines TRBV27 with TRBJ1-2; D is possibly TRBD1 (5 bases). The V end lost 1 base, the J end lost 4 bases, and 10 bases lay between the germline ends. Per the germline V gene, CDR1 is MNHEY and CDR2 is SMNVEV (reference sequence). There are 14 residues in the CDR3. CDR3 coding DNA: TGTGCCAGCAGTTTATACGGGGGAGCCTATGGCTACACCTTC. Translation gives CASSLYGGAYGYTF.

The chain combines TRBV9 with TRBJ2-7, with D perhaps matching TRBD1 (5 bases). This CDR3 has 12 residues. Germline CDR1 SGDLS, CDR2 YYNGEE. V shed 3 bases and J shed 4 bases, with 8 bases lying between them. For the CDR3, the DNA is TGTGCCAGCAGCGGAGACAGTTACGAGCAGTACTTC. It codes for CASSGDSYEQYF.

The chain joins TRBV5-6 to TRBJ2-2; the D gene is possibly TRBD2 (5 bases). Germline CDR1 and CDR2: SGHDT and YYEEEE. Trimming removed 3 bases at V and 5 bases at J, with 8 bases between. The CDR3 has 13 residues. The CDR3 DNA reads as TGTGCCAGCAGCTACACTAGGACCGGGGAGCTGTTTTTT. This encodes CASSYTRTGELFF.